This T cell receptor beta chain originates from a study of chemoradiotherapy in HPV16-positive cancers. The study's findings and limits: Only a couple of HPV16-positive patients supplied the functional HPV-specificity definition. HPV-responsive T-cell expansion during chemoradiotherapy was linked to improved recurrence-free survival in HPV16-positive patients. Non-HPV-specific T cells did not expand in tumors during treatment, whereas candidate HPV-specific clones and E7-related motifs did.

On this clone itself: What it binds is unknown.

Over chemoradiotherapy, repertoires were sampled more than once. Sequencing used immunoSEQ multiplex PCR; TCRdb keeps in-frame clones, though not all of them. Seen here are approximately 9,000 clones, about 89% observed once, and the top ten hold about 4%. CDR1 and CDR2 (germline): SGHNT, YENEEA. CDR3 size: 14 residues. Trimming cost V 1 base and J 8 bases; bases outside gene matches: 3. The receptor was isolated from a human donor with HPV-associated anogenital cancer. The chain uses TRBV11-3 and TRBJ2-1, with TRBD2 matching over 9 bases. Material: blood, obtained from a patient who underwent chemoradiotherapy. The CDR3 DNA sequence: TGTGCCAGCAGCTTAGTAGCGGGAGTTGATGAGCAGTTCTTC. This encodes CASSLVAGVDEQFF. The full variable domain, its missing parts supplied by reference TRBV11-3 and TRBJ2-1, is EAGVVQSPRYKIIEKKQPVAFWCNPISGHNTLYWYLQNLGQGPELLIRYENEEAVDDSQLPKDRFSAERLKGVDSTLKIQPAELGDSAVYLCASSLVAGVDEQFFGPGTRLTVL.